These T cell receptor beta chains were read from a single sample in a study of blood T cell repertoires in COVID-19. Sequenced by immunoSEQ multiplex PCR; TCRdb stores in-frame clones only, minus some. In the table there are 200,000 to 250,000 clones, 75% to 95% of which are singletons. Sequencing used PBMCs or T cells enriched from blood (not recorded which). The receptors come from a woman under 30 who had recovered from COVID-19. Each CDR3 is given with its conserved first and last residue. The D gene is left open where the match is weak. Clone size, where shown, is once, few, many, or a class for clones that have expanded.

cdr3_aa: CASSYGTGEAQPQHF; cdr3_nt: TGTGCCAGCAGTTACGGGACGGGGGAGGCTCAGCCCCAGCATTTT; j_call: TRBJ1-5; v_call: TRBV6-2/TRBV6-3; d_call: NA; clone_size: once
cdr3_aa: CASKKQGPDYGYTF; cdr3_nt: TGTGCCAGTAAGAAACAGGGTCCGGACTATGGCTACACCTTC; j_call: TRBJ1-2; v_call: TRBV19; d_call: NA; clone_size: NA
cdr3_aa: CASSDWLAGASGANVLTF; cdr3_nt: TGTGCCAGCAGTGACTGGCTAGCGGGAGCATCTGGGGCCAACGTCCTGACTTTC; j_call: TRBJ2-6; v_call: TRBV6-1; d_call: TRBD2; clone_size: NA
cdr3_aa: CSAERGAGTEAFF; cdr3_nt: TGCAGCGCTGAGCGGGGGGCAGGGACTGAAGCTTTCTTT; j_call: TRBJ1-1; v_call: TRBV29-1; d_call: NA; clone_size: NA
cdr3_aa: CASSPFNTEAFF; cdr3_nt: TGTGCCAGCAGCCCTTTCAACACTGAAGCTTTCTTT; j_call: TRBJ1-1; v_call: TRBV5-5; d_call: NA; clone_size: once
cdr3_aa: CASSLGQGRADTQYF; cdr3_nt: TGTGCCAGCAGCCTCGGACAGGGTCGGGCAGATACGCAGTATTTT; j_call: TRBJ2-3; v_call: TRBV4-2; d_call: TRBD1; clone_size: few
cdr3_aa: CASSAGWGRLNTEAFF; cdr3_nt: TGTGCCAGCAGTGCTGGATGGGGCAGACTGAACACTGAAGCTTTCTTT; j_call: TRBJ1-1; v_call: TRBV6-1; d_call: NA; clone_size: NA
cdr3_aa: CASSLGGLAGEYEQYF; cdr3_nt: TGTGCCAGCAGCTTGGGTGGGCTAGCGGGAGAATACGAGCAGTACTTC; j_call: TRBJ2-7; v_call: TRBV5-4; d_call: TRBD2; clone_size: NA
cdr3_aa: CASSYSPTDRGGVEAFF; cdr3_nt: TGTGCCAGCAGTTACTCGCCAACTGACAGGGGGGGAGTTGAAGCTTTCTTT; j_call: TRBJ1-1; v_call: TRBV6-2/TRBV6-3; d_call: TRBD1; clone_size: once
cdr3_aa: CASSQEPAGGRDQTQYF; cdr3_nt: TGCGCCAGCAGCCAAGAACCTGCGGGGGGGCGAGACCAGACCCAGTACTTC; j_call: TRBJ2-5; v_call: TRBV4-3; d_call: TRBD2; clone_size: NA
cdr3_aa: CASSRIIGGNTEAFF; cdr3_nt: TGCGCCAGCAGCCGAATTATAGGAGGAAACACTGAAGCTTTCTTT; j_call: TRBJ1-1; v_call: TRBV4-1; d_call: NA; clone_size: NA
cdr3_aa: CASTPTGTSGRINEQYF; cdr3_nt: TGTGCCAGCACACCTACCGGGACTAGCGGGAGGATTAACGAGCAGTACTTC; j_call: TRBJ2-7; v_call: TRBV28; d_call: TRBD2; clone_size: once
cdr3_aa: CASSLGRRGPNTEAFF; cdr3_nt: TGCGCCAGCAGCTTGGGAAGGAGGGGGCCCAACACTGAAGCTTTCTTT; j_call: TRBJ1-1; v_call: TRBV5-1; d_call: TRBD1; clone_size: few
cdr3_aa: CASSPRTGNTEAFF; cdr3_nt: TGTGCCAGCAGCCCAAGGACAGGGAACACTGAAGCTTTCTTT; j_call: TRBJ1-1; v_call: TRBV4-2; d_call: TRBD1; clone_size: NA
cdr3_aa: CASRRSYEQYF; cdr3_nt: TGTGCCAGCCGGCGGTCCTACGAGCAGTACTTC; j_call: TRBJ2-7; v_call: TRBV2; d_call: NA; clone_size: NA
cdr3_aa: CASSGTGGGWSNTEAFF; cdr3_nt: TGTGCCAGCAGTGGTACAGGGGGCGGGTGGAGCAACACTGAAGCTTTCTTT; j_call: TRBJ1-1; v_call: TRBV2; d_call: TRBD1; clone_size: NA
cdr3_aa: CASSPHGAYGYTF; cdr3_nt: TGTGCCAGCAGTCCACACGGAGCCTATGGCTACACCTTC; j_call: TRBJ1-2; v_call: TRBV27; d_call: NA; clone_size: NA
cdr3_aa: CATSRDPQGYEQYF; cdr3_nt: TGTGCCACCAGCAGAGATCCACAGGGTTACGAGCAGTACTTC; j_call: TRBJ2-7; v_call: TRBV15; d_call: NA; clone_size: NA
cdr3_aa: CASRLQGIEKLFF; cdr3_nt: TGTGCCAGCAGACTTCAGGGGATTGAAAAACTGTTTTTT; j_call: TRBJ1-4; v_call: TRBV12-3/TRBV12-4; d_call: NA; clone_size: NA
cdr3_aa: CASTQGYHTEAFF; cdr3_nt: TGTGCCAGTACACAGGGTTACCACACTGAAGCTTTCTTT; j_call: TRBJ1-1; v_call: TRBV12-3/TRBV12-4; d_call: NA; clone_size: NA
cdr3_aa: CASTGRGMHSPLHF; cdr3_nt: TGTGCCAGCACCGGGAGAGGGATGCATTCACCCCTCCACTTT; j_call: TRBJ1-6; v_call: TRBV2; d_call: NA; clone_size: NA
cdr3_aa: CASSLSGQGEQYF; cdr3_nt: TGCGCCAGCAGTTTGTCGGGACAAGGCGAGCAGTACTTC; j_call: TRBJ2-7; v_call: TRBV10-2; d_call: NA; clone_size: few
cdr3_aa: CASSRYDGTAKSYEQYF; cdr3_nt: TGTGCCAGCAGCCGCTACGATGGGACAGCAAAATCCTACGAGCAGTACTTC; j_call: TRBJ2-7; v_call: TRBV3-1/TRBV3-2; d_call: TRBD1; clone_size: NA
cdr3_aa: CASSLGLPRTGFSGELFF; cdr3_nt: TGTGCCAGCAGCTTAGGCCTACCCCGGACAGGCTTCTCCGGGGAGCTGTTTTTT; j_call: TRBJ2-2; v_call: TRBV11-3; d_call: TRBD1; clone_size: NA
cdr3_aa: CASSFVGEDTEAFF; cdr3_nt: TGTGCCAGCAGTTTCGTGGGAGAAGACACTGAAGCTTTCTTT; j_call: TRBJ1-1; v_call: TRBV2; d_call: NA; clone_size: NA
cdr3_aa: CASSVTQNTEAFF; cdr3_nt: TGTGCCAGCAGCGTTACACAGAACACTGAAGCTTTCTTT; j_call: TRBJ1-1; v_call: TRBV6-4; d_call: NA; clone_size: NA
cdr3_aa: CASSQQGNHNSPLHF; cdr3_nt: TGTGCCAGCAGCCAACAGGGTAATCATAATTCACCCCTCCACTTT; j_call: TRBJ1-6; v_call: TRBV5-5; d_call: NA; clone_size: NA
cdr3_aa: CATSEGGTGNGYTF; cdr3_nt: TGTGCCACCAGTGAAGGCGGGACAGGGAATGGCTACACCTTC; j_call: TRBJ1-2; v_call: TRBV24-1; d_call: TRBD1; clone_size: NA
cdr3_aa: CASRQGRRYEQYF; cdr3_nt: TGTGCCAGTAGGCAGGGGCGAAGGTACGAGCAGTACTTC; j_call: TRBJ2-7; v_call: TRBV19; d_call: NA; clone_size: NA
cdr3_aa: CASSQDGLRDAKDTQYF; cdr3_nt: TGTGCCAGCAGCCAAGATGGGCTCCGGGATGCAAAAGATACGCAGTATTTT; j_call: TRBJ2-3; v_call: TRBV4-2; d_call: NA; clone_size: NA
cdr3_aa: CASSPFTGSGNTIYF; cdr3_nt: TGTGCCAGCAGTCCCTTTACGGGCTCTGGAAACACCATATATTTT; j_call: TRBJ1-3; v_call: TRBV3-1/TRBV3-2; d_call: NA; clone_size: NA
cdr3_aa: CASSPRSNTEAFF; cdr3_nt: TGTGCCAGCAGTCCACGGTCGAACACTGAAGCTTTCTTT; j_call: TRBJ1-1; v_call: TRBV12-3/TRBV12-4; d_call: NA; clone_size: NA
cdr3_aa: CASTEKGQKVNTGELFF; cdr3_nt: TGTGCCAGTACCGAAAAGGGGCAGAAGGTGAACACCGGGGAGCTGTTTTTT; j_call: TRBJ2-2; v_call: TRBV19; d_call: NA; clone_size: NA
cdr3_aa: CASSLATTYNSPLHF; cdr3_nt: TGTGCCAGCAGCTTAGCCACAACCTATAATTCACCCCTCCACTTT; j_call: TRBJ1-6; v_call: TRBV7-9; d_call: NA; clone_size: NA
cdr3_aa: CASSLRGGADTGELFF; cdr3_nt: TGTGCCAGCAGCTTACGAGGGGGCGCGGACACCGGGGAGCTGTTTTTT; j_call: TRBJ2-2; v_call: TRBV7-6; d_call: TRBD1; clone_size: NA
cdr3_aa: CASSPHRGLSSGANVLTF; cdr3_nt: TGTGCCAGCAGCCCCCACCGGGGTCTAAGCTCTGGGGCCAACGTCCTGACTTTC; j_call: TRBJ2-6; v_call: TRBV9; d_call: NA; clone_size: NA
cdr3_aa: CASSSLSPEQYF; cdr3_nt: TGTGCCAGCAGTTCCCTCTCCCCCGAGCAGTACTTC; j_call: TRBJ2-7; v_call: TRBV5-6; d_call: NA; clone_size: NA
cdr3_aa: CASGGQGNQPQHF; cdr3_nt: TGTGCGAGCGGGGGACAGGGCAATCAGCCCCAGCATTTT; j_call: TRBJ1-5; v_call: TRBV9; d_call: TRBD1; clone_size: NA
cdr3_aa: CASSSTSGGIYEQYF; cdr3_nt: TGTGCCAGCAGCTCGACTAGCGGGGGGATCTACGAGCAGTACTTC; j_call: TRBJ2-7; v_call: TRBV3-1/TRBV3-2; d_call: TRBD2; clone_size: few
cdr3_aa: CASSLGQSATNEKLFF; cdr3_nt: TGCGCCAGCAGCTTGGGACAAAGTGCAACTAATGAAAAACTGTTTTTT; j_call: TRBJ1-4; v_call: TRBV5-1; d_call: NA; clone_size: NA
cdr3_aa: CASSPGTGGFEKLFF; cdr3_nt: TGTGCCAGTTCCCCCGGGACAGGGGGATTTGAAAAACTGTTTTTT; j_call: TRBJ1-4; v_call: TRBV19; d_call: TRBD1; clone_size: NA
cdr3_aa: CASSPSGGNTEAFF; cdr3_nt: TGTGCCAGCTCACCATCGGGGGGAAACACTGAAGCTTTCTTT; j_call: TRBJ1-1; v_call: TRBV18; d_call: NA; clone_size: once
cdr3_aa: CASSLTRENEKLFF; cdr3_nt: TGTGCCAGCAGCTTAACCAGGGAAAATGAAAAACTGTTTTTT; j_call: TRBJ1-4; v_call: TRBV7-8; d_call: NA; clone_size: NA
cdr3_aa: CASSLVARGEQFF; cdr3_nt: TGTGCCAGCAGCTTGGTTGCTCGGGGTGAGCAGTTCTTC; j_call: TRBJ2-1; v_call: TRBV5-5; d_call: NA; clone_size: once
cdr3_aa: CASSLVGGDQPQHF; cdr3_nt: TGCGCCAGCAGCTTGGTAGGGGGCGATCAGCCCCAGCATTTT; j_call: TRBJ1-5; v_call: TRBV5-1; d_call: TRBD1; clone_size: NA
cdr3_aa: CASSAWGDSPGEEQYF; cdr3_nt: TGTGCCAGCAGCGCGTGGGGGGACAGCCCTGGGGAGGAGCAGTACTTC; j_call: TRBJ2-7; v_call: TRBV9; d_call: NA; clone_size: NA
cdr3_aa: CASTLDSSYEQYF; cdr3_nt: TGTGCCAGCACCTTGGACAGCTCCTACGAGCAGTACTTC; j_call: TRBJ2-7; v_call: TRBV12-3/TRBV12-4; d_call: NA; clone_size: NA
cdr3_aa: CASSSAAGGLFF; cdr3_nt: TGTGCCAGCAGCTCTGCCGCCGGGGGACTGTTTTTT; j_call: TRBJ1-4; v_call: TRBV11-3; d_call: NA; clone_size: NA
cdr3_aa: CASSQVRDWGDYTF; cdr3_nt: TGTGCCAGCAGCCAAGTTCGGGACTGGGGTGACTACACCTTC; j_call: TRBJ1-2; v_call: TRBV14; d_call: NA; clone_size: once